Below, 8 T cell receptor beta chains from the same sample are listed, as sequenced in a study of beta chain features in type 1 diabetes. Their specific antigens are unknown. The study, taken as a whole, reports: Moderate but significant shortening of TCRB CDR3s was recorded in all four CD4+ subsets from Type 1 diabetes patients.

Every bit of the isolated RNA underwent reverse transcription, so sequencing read expressed TCRB transcripts. Data came from immunoSEQ multiplex PCR; TCRdb stores just in-frame clones and leaves some out. Here the sample spans 150,000 to 170,000 clones, 10% being singletons. The source material was central memory CD4+ T cells from blood. These receptors originate from a man younger than 40 with type 1 diabetes.

This clone has just a few counts. The chain combines TRBV9 with TRBJ2-5, with TRBD1 as a possible D gene (6 bases). This CDR3 comprises 14 residues. V lost 2 bases, J lost 2 bases, and 10 bases lay in between. Germline loops: CDR1 SGDLS, CDR2 YYNGEE. The CDR3 sequence is CASSVSGTQETQYF. CDR3 in DNA: TGTGCCAGCAGCGTCTCCGGGACACAAGAGACCCAGTACTTC.

V is TRBV7-9 and J is TRBJ1-5, with TRBD1 matching over 7 bases. The trim removed 5 bases at V and 5 bases at J, leaving 9 bases unmatched. The CDR3 is 15 residues long. The germline gives CDR1 SEHNR, CDR2 FQNEAQ (reference sequence). The CDR3 DNA follows: TGTGCCAGCAGCCCGTCCGGGACAGAGTATCAGCCCCAGCATTTT. Amino acids: CASSPSGTEYQPQHF.

This clone occurred a few times. V is TRBV2 and J is TRBJ1-2; 8 bases align to TRBD1. This CDR3 comprises 10 residues. Unmatched junction bases numbered 5, after V lost 11 bases and J lost 9 bases. Germline assignment: CDR1 SNHLY and CDR2 FYNNEI. CDR3 amino acids: CASGTGSYTF. The CDR3 DNA is TGTGCCTCCGGGACAGGTAGCTACACCTTC.

This chain connects TRBV19 to TRBJ2-7; tentatively, D is TRBD1 (6 bases). Looked up from germline, CDR1 is LNHDA and CDR2 is SQIVND (reference sequence). There are 13 residues in the CDR3. Trimming took 6 bases from V and 4 from J, leaving 13 bases between them. In DNA form, the CDR3 reads TGTGCCAGTAGAAGGGGGATTCGTTACGAGCAGTACTTC. Residues: CASRRGIRYEQYF.

The chain carries TRBV28 and TRBJ2-7, with 13 bases lining up with TRBD2. J gave up 5 bases and V 5 bases, and 6 bases lay outside the gene matches. This CDR3 contains 15 residues. The germline V gene encodes CDR1 MDHEN and CDR2 SYDVKM. The CDR3 bases are TGTGCCAGCAGTCTGGGGACTAGCGGGATTAACGAGCAGTACTTC. As protein: CASSLGTSGINEQYF.

In DNA form, the CDR3 reads TGTGCCAGCAGCCCGGGGACCAAAAACATTCAGTACTTC. This sequence encodes CASSPGTKNIQYF. The rearrangement joins TRBV9 to TRBJ2-4; maybe TRBD2 (5 bases). Trimming stripped 4 bases from V and 2 bases from J, with 7 bases between. The germline gives CDR1 SGDLS, CDR2 YYNGEE. The CDR3 totals 13 residues. Using reference TRBV9 and TRBJ2-4 for the parts outside the CDR3, the full variable domain is DSGVTQTPKHLITATGQRVTLRCSPRSGDLSVYWYQQSLDQGLQFLIQYYNGEERAKGNILERFSAQQFPDLHSELNLSSLELGDSALYFCASSPGTKNIQYFGAGTRLSVL.

CDR3 sequence: CASSRTAPVRDEQYF. The DNA of the CDR3 is TGTGCCAGCAGCAGGACTGCCCCGGTTCGTGACGAGCAGTACTTC. This sequence joins TRBV6-5 and TRBJ2-7; maybe TRBD2 (5 bases). Deletions cut 6 bases from V and 5 bases from J, with 20 bases between. CDR1 is MNHEY, CDR2 SVGAGI, per germline. The CDR3 has 15 amino acids.

The V call is TRBV6-6, the J call TRBJ1-4; D is undetermined. This CDR3 region has 14 residues. CDR1 is MNHNY, CDR2 SVGAGI, per germline (reference sequence). The ends were cut back, 6 bases at V and 6 bases at J, with 14 bases in the middle. The CDR3 is CASSLSGGYEKLFF. CDR3 nucleotides: TGTGCCAGCAGCCTCTCCGGAGGCTATGAAAAACTGTTTTTT.